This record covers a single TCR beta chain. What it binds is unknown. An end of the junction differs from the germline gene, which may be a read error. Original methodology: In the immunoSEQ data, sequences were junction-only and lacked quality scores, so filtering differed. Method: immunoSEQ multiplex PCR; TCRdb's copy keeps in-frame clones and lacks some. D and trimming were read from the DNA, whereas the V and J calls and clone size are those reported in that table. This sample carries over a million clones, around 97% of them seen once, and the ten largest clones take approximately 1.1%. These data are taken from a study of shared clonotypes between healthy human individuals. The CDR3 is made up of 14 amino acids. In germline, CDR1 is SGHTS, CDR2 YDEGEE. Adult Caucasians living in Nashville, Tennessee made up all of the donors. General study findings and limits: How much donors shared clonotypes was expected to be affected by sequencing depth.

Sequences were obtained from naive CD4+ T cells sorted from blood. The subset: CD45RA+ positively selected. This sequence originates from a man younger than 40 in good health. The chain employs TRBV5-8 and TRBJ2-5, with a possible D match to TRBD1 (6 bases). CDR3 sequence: CASSKSGQLEAQYF. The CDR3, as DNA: TGTGCCAGCAGCAAGTCTGGACAGCTAGAGGCCCAGTACTTC.